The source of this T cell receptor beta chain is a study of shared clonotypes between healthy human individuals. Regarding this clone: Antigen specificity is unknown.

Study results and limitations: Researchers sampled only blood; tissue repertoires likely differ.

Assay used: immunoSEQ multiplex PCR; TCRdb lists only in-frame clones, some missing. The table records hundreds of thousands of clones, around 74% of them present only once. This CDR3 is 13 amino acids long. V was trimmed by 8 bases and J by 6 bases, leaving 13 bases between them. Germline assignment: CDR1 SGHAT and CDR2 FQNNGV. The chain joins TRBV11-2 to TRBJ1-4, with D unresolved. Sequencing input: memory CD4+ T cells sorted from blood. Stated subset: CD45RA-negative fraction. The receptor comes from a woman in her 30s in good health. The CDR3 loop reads CASSTFLHEKLFF. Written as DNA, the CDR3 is TGTGCCAGCTCGACATTTCTTCATGAAAAACTGTTTTTT.